In this sample, the clone carrying this T cell receptor (gamma chain) turned up a few times. What it binds is not known. The sample is drawn from a study of Vδ1+ human thymocytes. Study results and caveats: Unexpected Vdelta2 sequences could cause misinterpretation of bulk repertoire data. In the thymus, TRG and TRD repertoires looked highly polyclonal with Gaussian CDR3 lengths. Thymic delta-chain repertoires held approximately 20% Vdelta2 sequences and few Vdelta3, despite high sort purity.

Looked up from germline, CDR1 is VINAFY and CDR2 is YDVSNSKD. Losses at the gene ends were 5 bases for V and 8 bases for J; bases not matched to a gene: 3. The CDR3 is made up of 10 amino acids. Thymocytes were sorted as CD3+ TCRVdelta1+ TCRVdelta2- after alphabeta T cell depletion. Between roughly 98% and 99.6% of sorted thymocytes were Vdelta1+. The template was reverse-transcribed extracted RNA. CDR3 amplicons came from multiplex PCR with pooled V-gene forward and constant-region reverse primers. TCRdb fed the multiplex PCR reads into CATT to redo clone calling. Of over 25,000 gamma-chain clones in the sample, 20% to 25% were seen once.

The sequenced sample consisted of Vdelta1+ gamma-delta thymocytes from the thymus. Subset denoted: FACS-sorted CD3+ TCRalphabeta- TCRVdelta1+ TCRVdelta2- thymocytes. The source of this sequence is a boy in the first two years of life who had congenital heart surgery. The chain recombines TRGV5 with TRGJ1 or TRGJ2. The CDR3 nucleotides read TGTGCCACCTGGGTTAATAAGAAACTCTTT. Protein sequence: CATWVNKKLF.